Listed below are T cell receptor beta chains from one sample, sequenced in a study of blood T cell repertoires in COVID-19. Sequenced by immunoSEQ multiplex PCR; TCRdb stores in-frame clones only, minus some. The profile shows about 190,000 clones, approximately 84% of them singletons. The sequenced sample consisted of PBMCs or T cells enriched from blood (not recorded which). Receptors originate from a woman in her twenties or thirties who had recovered from COVID-19. Both conserved end residues are part of each CDR3. The order of the fields is J gene, D gene, clone size, V gene, CDR3 DNA, CDR3 protein. A D gene is named only where the DNA matches it firmly. Rows may omit the clone size; those that give it use once, few, many or a size class.

j_call: TRBJ1-6
d_call: -
clone_size: -
v_call: TRBV29-1
cdr3_nt: TGCAGCGTTGTAGGACAGAAAGGGGGACCCCTCCACTTT
cdr3_aa: CSVVGQKGGPLHF

j_call: TRBJ1-4
d_call: -
clone_size: -
v_call: TRBV10-3
cdr3_nt: TGTGCCTCACGGGGGAATGAAAAACTGTTTTTT
cdr3_aa: CASRGNEKLFF

j_call: TRBJ2-2
d_call: -
clone_size: -
v_call: TRBV28
cdr3_nt: TGTGCCAGCAGTCTTGATCGGGACACACCTCGGGAGCTGTTTTTT
cdr3_aa: CASSLDRDTPRELFF

j_call: TRBJ1-2
d_call: -
clone_size: -
v_call: TRBV28
cdr3_nt: TGTGCCAGCAGTGAGGACAGCCGGGCGGGCTATGGCTACACCTTC
cdr3_aa: CASSEDSRAGYGYTF

j_call: TRBJ2-4
d_call: -
clone_size: -
v_call: TRBV7-3
cdr3_nt: TGTGCCAGCAGCTCTGGGGCAGGTGACATTCAGTACTTC
cdr3_aa: CASSSGAGDIQYF

j_call: TRBJ1-1
d_call: -
clone_size: -
v_call: TRBV20-1
cdr3_nt: TGCAGTGCTAGCGAGGACACTGAAGCTTTCTTT
cdr3_aa: CSASEDTEAFF

j_call: TRBJ2-5
d_call: -
clone_size: -
v_call: TRBV11-3
cdr3_nt: TGTGCCAGCAGCTTAAACTCTGGCCAAGAGACCCAGTACTTC
cdr3_aa: CASSLNSGQETQYF

j_call: TRBJ1-2
d_call: -
clone_size: few
v_call: TRBV28
cdr3_nt: TGTGCCAGCCTAAGGGGTGCGAACTATGGCTACACCTTC
cdr3_aa: CASLRGANYGYTF

j_call: TRBJ1-4
d_call: TRBD1
clone_size: -
v_call: TRBV28
cdr3_nt: TGTGCCAGCATCGGGCATGGGGCAGGGGGAAATGAAAAACTGTTTTTT
cdr3_aa: CASIGHGAGGNEKLFF

j_call: TRBJ1-5
d_call: -
clone_size: -
v_call: TRBV27
cdr3_nt: TGTGCCAGCAGTCCGCTTGGCCAGCCCCAGCATTTT
cdr3_aa: CASSPLGQPQHF

j_call: TRBJ2-3
d_call: -
clone_size: -
v_call: TRBV5-1
cdr3_nt: TGCGCCAGCAGCACCCAAGCGGGCACAGATACGCAGTATTTT
cdr3_aa: CASSTQAGTDTQYF

j_call: TRBJ2-1
d_call: -
clone_size: -
v_call: TRBV29-1
cdr3_nt: TGCAGCGCCGGGAATGAGCAGTTCTTC
cdr3_aa: CSAGNEQFF

j_call: TRBJ1-3
d_call: -
clone_size: -
v_call: TRBV30
cdr3_nt: TGTGCCTGGAGTGACACTGGAAACACCATATATTTT
cdr3_aa: CAWSDTGNTIYF

j_call: TRBJ1-1
d_call: -
clone_size: few
v_call: TRBV29-1
cdr3_nt: TGCAGCGTTGAAGATACGGGCAAAGGGGACACTGAAGCTTTCTTT
cdr3_aa: CSVEDTGKGDTEAFF

j_call: TRBJ1-1
d_call: -
clone_size: -
v_call: TRBV28
cdr3_nt: TGTGCCAGCAGTTTCTCCCGGGAATACACTGAAGCTTTCTTT
cdr3_aa: CASSFSREYTEAFF

j_call: TRBJ2-2
d_call: -
clone_size: -
v_call: TRBV7-9
cdr3_nt: TGTGCCAGCAGCTTAGGTAAGGGACACCCAAGGCTCGTCACCGGGGAGCTGTTTTTT
cdr3_aa: CASSLGKGHPRLVTGELFF

j_call: TRBJ1-1
d_call: TRBD1
clone_size: -
v_call: TRBV10-3
cdr3_nt: TGTGCCATCAGTGAGGACAGGGGAATGAACACTGAAGCTTTCTTT
cdr3_aa: CAISEDRGMNTEAFF

j_call: TRBJ2-1
d_call: TRBD1
clone_size: -
v_call: TRBV5-6
cdr3_nt: TGTGCCAGCAGCTTCCAGGGGGCGACATACAATGAGCAGTTCTTC
cdr3_aa: CASSFQGATYNEQFF

j_call: TRBJ2-2
d_call: -
clone_size: -
v_call: TRBV28
cdr3_nt: TGTGCCAGCAGTTTACAAGGCTCTGCGGGTTCGACCGGGGAGCTGTTTTTT
cdr3_aa: CASSLQGSAGSTGELFF

j_call: TRBJ2-3
d_call: TRBD2
clone_size: -
v_call: TRBV5-1
cdr3_nt: TGCGCCAGCAGCTCAGAGCGGGGGGGCAACACAGATACGCAGTATTTT
cdr3_aa: CASSSERGGNTDTQYF

j_call: TRBJ2-2
d_call: TRBD1
clone_size: -
v_call: TRBV19
cdr3_nt: TGTGCCAGTAGTATCCTGCAGGGGGCGTACACCGGGGAGCTGTTTTTT
cdr3_aa: CASSILQGAYTGELFF

j_call: TRBJ1-2
d_call: TRBD1
clone_size: once
v_call: TRBV18
cdr3_nt: TGTGCCAGCTCACCAAAAGGCAGGACAGGGGATAACTATGGCTACACCTTC
cdr3_aa: CASSPKGRTGDNYGYTF

j_call: TRBJ2-3
d_call: -
clone_size: -
v_call: TRBV5-1
cdr3_nt: TGCGCCAGCAGCTTGGTGGCAGGGAGCACAGATACGCAGTATTTT
cdr3_aa: CASSLVAGSTDTQYF

j_call: TRBJ2-1
d_call: TRBD2
clone_size: once
v_call: TRBV11-2
cdr3_nt: TGTGCCAGCAGCTTAGGGACTAGCGGTCTCATTTACAATGAGCAGTTCTTC
cdr3_aa: CASSLGTSGLIYNEQFF

j_call: TRBJ2-1
d_call: TRBD1
clone_size: few
v_call: TRBV6-4
cdr3_nt: TGTGCCAGCAGGCGACAGGGCGACACCTACAATGAGCAGTTCTTC
cdr3_aa: CASRRQGDTYNEQFF

j_call: TRBJ1-1
d_call: -
clone_size: -
v_call: TRBV28
cdr3_nt: TGTGCCAGCAGCCCTTATACAAACACTGAAGCTTTCTTT
cdr3_aa: CASSPYTNTEAFF

j_call: TRBJ1-6
d_call: TRBD1
clone_size: -
v_call: TRBV28
cdr3_nt: TGTGCCAGCAGTTCCCCCGGGACAGGGGGTTCACCCCTCCACTTT
cdr3_aa: CASSSPGTGGSPLHF

j_call: TRBJ2-5
d_call: -
clone_size: -
v_call: TRBV28
cdr3_nt: TGTGCCAGCACCGACGCGGAGGGGGCGAGGGAGACCCAGTACTTC
cdr3_aa: CASTDAEGARETQYF

j_call: TRBJ1-3
d_call: -
clone_size: -
v_call: TRBV11-2
cdr3_nt: TGTGCCAGCAGCCCGCGGGATGGAAACACCATATATTTT
cdr3_aa: CASSPRDGNTIYF

j_call: TRBJ2-1
d_call: TRBD2
clone_size: -
v_call: TRBV28
cdr3_nt: TGTGCCAGCAGTTTACTAGCGGGAGGGCCGATGTCCTACAATGAGCAGTTCTTC
cdr3_aa: CASSLLAGGPMSYNEQFF

j_call: TRBJ1-6
d_call: -
clone_size: -
v_call: TRBV20-1
cdr3_nt: TGCAGTGCTAGTCCGGCTCGGGGGAATAATTCACCCCTCCACTTT
cdr3_aa: CSASPARGNNSPLHF

j_call: TRBJ2-2
d_call: -
clone_size: -
v_call: TRBV24-1
cdr3_nt: TGTGCCACCAGTGATTTGGACAGAGACACCGGGGAGCTGTTTTTT
cdr3_aa: CATSDLDRDTGELFF

j_call: TRBJ1-4
d_call: -
clone_size: -
v_call: TRBV10-2
cdr3_nt: TGCGCCAGCAGGACCCACCGGGGTGGGGGCGAAAAACTGTTTTTT
cdr3_aa: CASRTHRGGGEKLFF

j_call: TRBJ1-5
d_call: -
clone_size: -
v_call: TRBV9
cdr3_nt: TGTGCCAGCAGCCCAGATCCCCGGGGAAGGAATCAGCCCCAGCATTTT
cdr3_aa: CASSPDPRGRNQPQHF

j_call: TRBJ2-7
d_call: TRBD1
clone_size: -
v_call: TRBV19
cdr3_nt: TGTGCCAGTAGTGCCCCTCCTAGGGACAGGGTGGGGGAGCAGTACTTC
cdr3_aa: CASSAPPRDRVGEQYF

j_call: TRBJ2-3
d_call: -
clone_size: -
v_call: TRBV5-4
cdr3_nt: TGTGCCAGCAGTCAACAAACAGATACGCAGTATTTT
cdr3_aa: CASSQQTDTQYF

j_call: TRBJ1-1
d_call: -
clone_size: -
v_call: TRBV24-1
cdr3_nt: TGTGCCACCGCACAGACGAACACTGAAGCTTTCTTT
cdr3_aa: CATAQTNTEAFF

j_call: TRBJ2-1
d_call: TRBD1
clone_size: -
v_call: TRBV24-1
cdr3_nt: TGTGCCACCAGCAGGTTAGGAACCGGGACAGGGCACAACAATGAGCAGTTCTTC
cdr3_aa: CATSRLGTGTGHNNEQFF

j_call: TRBJ2-1
d_call: -
clone_size: many
v_call: TRBV6-4
cdr3_nt: TGTGCCAGCAGTGTATTACTAGAGGGTGAGCAGTTCTTC
cdr3_aa: CASSVLLEGEQFF

j_call: TRBJ1-2
d_call: -
clone_size: -
v_call: TRBV3-1/TRBV3-2
cdr3_nt: TGTGCCAGCAGCCCGGAGAGAGCGGGCTATGGCTACACCTTC
cdr3_aa: CASSPERAGYGYTF

j_call: TRBJ2-5
d_call: TRBD2
clone_size: -
v_call: TRBV3-1/TRBV3-2
cdr3_nt: TGTGCCAGCAGCCAAGGGGGCGGGGGAATCCAAGAGACCCAGTACTTC
cdr3_aa: CASSQGGGGIQETQYF

j_call: TRBJ2-7
d_call: -
clone_size: -
v_call: TRBV6-6
cdr3_nt: TGTGCCAGCAGTTACCCTTTTCAGGCGGGCCTGGCCGAGCAGTACTTC
cdr3_aa: CASSYPFQAGLAEQYF

j_call: TRBJ1-1
d_call: -
clone_size: -
v_call: TRBV28
cdr3_nt: TGTGCCAGCGGCCCGTGGTTTGAAGCTTTCTTT
cdr3_aa: CASGPWFEAFF

j_call: TRBJ2-1
d_call: -
clone_size: -
v_call: TRBV15
cdr3_nt: TGTGCCACCAGCAGAGAAGGGGTCAATGAGCAGTTCTTC
cdr3_aa: CATSREGVNEQFF

j_call: TRBJ2-1
d_call: TRBD2
clone_size: -
v_call: TRBV19
cdr3_nt: TGTGCCAGTAGTTACACACGGGAGGGGTACAATGAGCAGTTCTTC
cdr3_aa: CASSYTREGYNEQFF

j_call: TRBJ2-7
d_call: TRBD2
clone_size: -
v_call: TRBV5-1
cdr3_nt: TGCGCCAGCAGTCCGCCGGGACTAGCGGCCTTTTACGAGCAGTACTTC
cdr3_aa: CASSPPGLAAFYEQYF

j_call: TRBJ1-1
d_call: TRBD1
clone_size: once
v_call: TRBV19
cdr3_nt: TGTGCCAGTAGCGACCCCAAACCCTACAGGGGGCGTACTGAAGCTTTCTTT
cdr3_aa: CASSDPKPYRGRTEAFF

j_call: TRBJ1-1
d_call: TRBD1
clone_size: once
v_call: TRBV12-5
cdr3_nt: TGTGCTAGTGGAACCGGACAGGTTCGGAAAGCTTTCTTT
cdr3_aa: CASGTGQVRKAFF

j_call: TRBJ2-7
d_call: -
clone_size: -
v_call: TRBV18
cdr3_nt: TGTGCCAGCTCACCGGGGCTCGACACCTACGAGCAGTACTTC
cdr3_aa: CASSPGLDTYEQYF